This record concerns one TCR beta chain sequence. No antigen is known for it. In the PCR, 60 Vbeta and 13 Jbeta primers were used. Under the authors' procedure: An analysis performed later counted roughly 79 million unique TCR beta chains (roughly 11 million of them shared). The table came from immunoSEQ multiplex PCR; TCRdb's copy has only in-frame clones and leaves some out. The V and J calls and clone size come from that table; D and trimming were worked out from the DNA. The sample contains some 160,000 clones, around four fifths of which appear only once. This specimen comes from a study of cytomegalovirus exposure and HLA in healthy donors. Study overall: Earlier, 150 million to 200 million T cells were analyzed, and approximately 110 million unique TCR beta sequences were found among them. The study, taken as a whole, reports: The listing of 150 to 200 TCR beta chains classed them as cytomegalovirus-associated.

The sample was PBMCs. The TCR was taken from a male donor in good health and CMV-seronegative.

The CDR3 DNA follows: TGCGCCAGCAGCCAAGAAAGGGGACTAGCGGGATTTGGAGATACGCAGTATTTT. Translating gives CASSQERGLAGFGDTQYF. The genes are TRBV4-3 and TRBJ2-3, with TRBD2 matching over 13 bases. CDR1 is LGHNA, CDR2 YSLEER, per germline. Trimming removed 0 bases from V and 5 bases from J; junction bases left unmatched: 8. The CDR3 covers 18 residues.